Listed below are T cell receptor beta chains from one sample, sequenced in a study of shared clonotypes between healthy human individuals. TCRdb's table, derived via immunoSEQ multiplex PCR, lists solely in-frame clones and lacks some. Here the sample spans approximately 720,000 clones, about 90% being singletons. The specimen was naive CD8+ T cells sorted from blood. Receptors were obtained from a man aged 25-40 years in good health. The CDR3 runs from the conserved cysteine through the conserved F or W. D genes are given only for firm matches. Clone size is shown for a subset of rows, as once, few, many or a class of expanded clone.

len	d_gene	v_gene	abundance	j_gene	CDR3aa	CDR3nt
14	.	TRBV10-1	.	TRBJ2-2	CASSVRANTGELFF	TGCGCCAGCAGTGTTCGGGCGAACACCGGGGAGCTGTTTTTT
15	TRBD2	TRBV5-4	.	TRBJ2-3	CASSLRGRSTDTQYF	TGTGCCAGCAGCTTACGCGGGAGGAGCACAGATACGCAGTATTTT
15	.	TRBV2	once	TRBJ2-3	CASSEQPLSTDTQYF	TGTGCCAGCAGTGAGCAGCCCCTAAGCACAGATACGCAGTATTTT
13	.	TRBV9	few	TRBJ2-1	CASSADSPHEQFF	TGTGCCAGCAGCGCGGACAGTCCCCATGAGCAGTTCTTC
16	.	TRBV28	.	TRBJ1-5	CASATMTGGAYQPQHF	TGTGCCAGCGCGACTATGACCGGGGGGGCCTATCAGCCCCAGCATTTT
12	.	TRBV19	few	TRBJ1-2	CASRPSGNGYTF	TGTGCCAGTAGGCCCTCAGGGAACGGCTACACCTTC
14	.	TRBV15	.	TRBJ1-2	CATSRAGQTYGYTF	TGTGCCACCAGCAGAGCCGGACAGACGTATGGCTACACCTTC
12	.	TRBV6-6	once	TRBJ2-7	CASSQGDSEQYF	TGTGCCAGCAGTCAAGGAGATTCCGAGCAGTACTTC
14	.	TRBV7-8	.	TRBJ2-5	CASSFRSVGETQYF	TGTGCCAGCAGCTTCCGGAGTGTCGGAGAGACCCAGTACTTC
16	.	TRBV27	once	TRBJ2-3	CASSLSRLLVTDTQYF	TGTGCCAGCAGTTTAAGTCGACTTCTGGTCACAGATACGCAGTATTTT
14	TRBD1	TRBV2	.	TRBJ2-3	CASSGGQGGDTQYF	TGTGCCAGCAGTGGGGGACAGGGTGGAGATACGCAGTATTTT
15	TRBD1	TRBV4-1	.	TRBJ2-5	CASSQWDRDGETQYF	TGCGCCAGCAGCCAATGGGACAGGGATGGAGAGACCCAGTACTTC
18	TRBD1	TRBV4-1	.	TRBJ1-2	CASSHRIRTGQEGDGYTF	TGCGCCAGCAGCCATAGAATTAGAACGGGACAGGAAGGAGATGGCTACACCTTC
14	TRBD2	TRBV9	.	TRBJ2-7	CASSPESGSYEQYF	TGTGCCAGCAGCCCAGAAAGCGGGAGTTACGAGCAGTACTTC
15	TRBD1	TRBV7-9	.	TRBJ1-4	CASSLVQGIAEKLFF	TGTGCCAGCAGCCTCGTACAGGGGATTGCGGAAAAACTGTTTTTT
13	.	TRBV5-5	.	TRBJ1-4	CASSLHPNEKLFF	TGTGCCAGCAGCTTGCATCCTAATGAAAAACTGTTTTTT
16	.	TRBV19	.	TRBJ2-3	CASSPVPGQSIDTQYF	TGTGCCAGTAGCCCCGTCCCCGGGCAAAGTATCGATACGCAGTATTTT
16	.	TRBV14	.	TRBJ2-7	CASSQGVGGSSYEQYF	TGTGCCAGCAGCCAAGGCGTAGGCGGAAGCTCCTACGAGCAGTACTTC
16	TRBD2	TRBV27	.	TRBJ2-1	CASSVMLAGGRNEQFF	TGTGCCAGCAGTGTAATGCTAGCGGGAGGGCGAAATGAACAGTTCTTC
15	.	TRBV15	.	TRBJ2-4	CATSKQDEGVDIQYF	TGTGCCACCAGCAAACAGGACGAAGGGGTAGACATTCAGTACTTC
15	.	TRBV6-5	.	TRBJ2-2	CASSYYSSVGGELFF	TGTGCCAGCAGTTACTATTCTAGCGTCGGCGGGGAGCTGTTTTTT
19	TRBD2	TRBV29-1	.	TRBJ2-5	CSVEKVAWGPGLAGETQYF	TGCAGCGTTGAGAAGGTTGCCTGGGGACCGGGACTAGCGGGAGAGACCCAGTACTTC
14	.	TRBV11-2	.	TRBJ2-5	CASTLGDMRETQYF	TGTGCCAGCACGCTCGGGGACATGCGGGAGACCCAGTACTTC
14	TRBD1	TRBV5-8	.	TRBJ2-7	CASSWPGQNYEQYF	TGTGCCAGCAGCTGGCCGGGACAGAACTACGAGCAGTACTTC
14	TRBD1	TRBV10-1	.	TRBJ2-2	CASSGTGRAGELFF	TGCGCCAGCAGTGGGACAGGGAGAGCCGGGGAGCTGTTTTTT
18	.	TRBV21-1	.	TRBJ2-7	CASSKDGGVRSKGGEQYF	TGTGCCAGCAGCAAAGATGGAGGGGTCAGATCTAAGGGCGGCGAGCAGTACTTC
15	TRBD1	TRBV5-1	.	TRBJ2-1	CASSLNRDRDNEQFF	TGCGCCAGCAGCCTCAACCGGGACAGGGACAATGAGCAGTTCTTC